This T cell receptor beta chain was sequenced in a study of glioma-infiltrating T cells after dendritic cell vaccination. Notes on the study in general: Patients with more pretreatment TILs had longer time to progression and survival.

Looked up from germline, CDR1 is SGHAT and CDR2 is FQNNGV. The CDR3 spans 15 residues. J lost 5 bases, V lost 6 bases, and 6 bases had no gene match. As to this clone: Its antigen is undetermined.

The time point: after dendritic cell vaccination, including at tumor progression/relapse. Sequencing used immunoSEQ multiplex PCR; TCRdb keeps in-frame clones, though not all of them. Of more than 85,000 clones listed, 85% to 90% are singletons. The V gene is TRBV11-2, the J gene TRBJ2-2; TRBD2 aligns across 10 bases. This clonotype originated in a human donor with glioblastoma. Sequencing was performed on blood, taken after dendritic cell vaccination. CDR3 nucleotides: TGTGCCAGCAGACCCCTAGCGGGAGTAACCGGGGAGCTGTTTTTT. Encoded protein: CASRPLAGVTGELFF.